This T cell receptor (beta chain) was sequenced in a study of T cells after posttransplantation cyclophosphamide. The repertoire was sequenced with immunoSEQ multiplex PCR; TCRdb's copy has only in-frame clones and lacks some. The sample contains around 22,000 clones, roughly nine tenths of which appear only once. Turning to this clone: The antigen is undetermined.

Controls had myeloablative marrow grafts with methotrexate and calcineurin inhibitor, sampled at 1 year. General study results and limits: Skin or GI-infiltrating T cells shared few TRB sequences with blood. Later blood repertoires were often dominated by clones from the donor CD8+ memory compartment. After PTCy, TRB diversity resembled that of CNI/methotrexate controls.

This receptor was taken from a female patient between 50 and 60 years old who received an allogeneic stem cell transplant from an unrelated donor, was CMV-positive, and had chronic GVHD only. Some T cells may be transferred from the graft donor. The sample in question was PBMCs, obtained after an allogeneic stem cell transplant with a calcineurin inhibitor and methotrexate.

The CDR3 region has the DNA TGTGCCAGCAGTTACACCTCCCATAGGAACACTGAAGCTTTCTTT. Translation: CASSYTSHRNTEAFF. The V and J genes are TRBV6-5 and TRBJ1-1, with D hard to call. This CDR3 has 15 amino acids. Trimming pared 2 bases from V and 1 base from J, leaving 11 bases between. The germline CDR1 and CDR2 sequences are MNHEY and SVGAGI.